This section outlines one T cell receptor beta chain sequence together with its context. This clone was counted once. Which antigen it targets is not known. Base qualities are not provided; no much larger clone lies one nucleotide away. These data come from a study of technical replicates of blood from four donors (dated by TCRdb to about 2017). Between the V and J ends, shortened by 3 bases and 0 bases respectively, the junction contains 9 bases. The germline V gene encodes CDR1 SGHRS and CDR2 YFSETQ. Including cysteine and phenylalanine, the CDR3 has 14 amino acids. Only the CDR3 DNA stays, 42 bases, in frame from base 1. Preparation of the library involved the immunoSEQ multiplex PCR assay. Entries here come from immuneACCESS through TCRdb and include only in-frame sequences with V and J called. Some clones fail to appear in such tables; in the studies checked, an unresolved V gene covers under half of the shortfall, and the cause of the remainder is unknown. The sample contains approximately 92,000 clones, roughly 96% of them found a single time. The top ten clones comprise 0.2% to 0.25% of the sample.

Sample: T cells isolated from PBMCs. The receptor's source is a human donor in good health. The sequence is built from TRBV5-1 and TRBJ2-5, and the D gene may be TRBD1, 5 bases matching. DNA sequence: TGCGCCAGCAGCTCCGGACACAACCAAGAGACCCAGTACTTC. It specifies CASSSGHNQETQYF.